This TCR beta chain was captured in a study of molecular identifiers for immune sequencing clone quantification. Using its own MiXCR run on the PCR reads, TCRdb lists one record per CDR3 protein. The sample lists about 330,000 distinct CDR3 sequences, about a quarter seen once, with 0.7% to 0.95% in the top ten. The CDR3 spans 15 residues. Germline trimming cut 2 bases from V and 5 bases from J; bases unmatched to any gene: 6. The germline V gene has CDR1 SGHTA and CDR2 FQGNSA. The sample comprised naive CD8+ T cells from blood, with Jurkat cell RNA spiked in. Subset here: FACS-sorted CD8+CD4-CCR7+CD45RA+ naive T cells. The chain carries TRBV7-2 and TRBJ2-5; 9 bases align to TRBD1. This TCR derives from a human donor in good health. Some libraries in this study had Jurkat cell RNA spiked in. As DNA, the CDR3 is TGTGCCAGCAGCTTAACGACAGGGGGTAGCGAGACCCAGTACTTC. Translation gives CASSLTTGGSETQYF.